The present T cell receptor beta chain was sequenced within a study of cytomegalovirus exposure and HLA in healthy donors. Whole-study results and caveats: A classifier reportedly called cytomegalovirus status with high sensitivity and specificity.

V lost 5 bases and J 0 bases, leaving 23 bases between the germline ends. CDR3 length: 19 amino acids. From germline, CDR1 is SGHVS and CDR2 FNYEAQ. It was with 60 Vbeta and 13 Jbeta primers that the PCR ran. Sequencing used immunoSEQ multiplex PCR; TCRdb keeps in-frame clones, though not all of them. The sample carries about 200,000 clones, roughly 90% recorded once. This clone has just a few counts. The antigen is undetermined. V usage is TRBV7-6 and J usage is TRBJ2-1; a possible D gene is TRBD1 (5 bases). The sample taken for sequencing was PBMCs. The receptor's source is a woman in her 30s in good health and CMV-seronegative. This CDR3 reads CASSQHRTTFKSSYNEQFF. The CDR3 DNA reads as TGTGCCAGCAGCCAACATCGGACAACTTTTAAAAGCTCCTACAATGAGCAGTTCTTC. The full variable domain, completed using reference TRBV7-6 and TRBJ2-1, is GAGVSQSPRYKVTKRGQDVALRCDPISGHVSLYWYRQALGQGPEFLTYFNYEAQQDKSGLPNDRFSAERPEGSISTLTIQRTEQRDSAMYRCASSQHRTTFKSSYNEQFFGPGTRLTVL.